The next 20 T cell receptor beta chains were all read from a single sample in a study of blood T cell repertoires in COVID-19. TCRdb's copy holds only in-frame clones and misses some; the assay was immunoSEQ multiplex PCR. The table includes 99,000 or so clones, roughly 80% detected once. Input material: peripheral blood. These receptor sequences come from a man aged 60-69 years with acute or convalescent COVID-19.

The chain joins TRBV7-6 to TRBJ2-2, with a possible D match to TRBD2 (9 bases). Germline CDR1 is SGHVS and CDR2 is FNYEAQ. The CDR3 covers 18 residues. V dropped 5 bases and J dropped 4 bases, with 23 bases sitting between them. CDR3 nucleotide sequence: TGTGCCAGCAGCCCGCAGGGGGCAGCGGGAGGCGCCACCGGGGAGCTGTTTTTT. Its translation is CASSPQGAAGGATGELFF.

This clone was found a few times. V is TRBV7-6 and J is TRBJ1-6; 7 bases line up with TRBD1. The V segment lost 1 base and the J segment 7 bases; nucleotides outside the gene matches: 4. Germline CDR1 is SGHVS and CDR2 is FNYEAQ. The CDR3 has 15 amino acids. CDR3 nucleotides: TGTGCCAGCAGCTTAGACGGGACAGTGAATTCACCCCTCCACTTT. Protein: CASSLDGTVNSPLHF.

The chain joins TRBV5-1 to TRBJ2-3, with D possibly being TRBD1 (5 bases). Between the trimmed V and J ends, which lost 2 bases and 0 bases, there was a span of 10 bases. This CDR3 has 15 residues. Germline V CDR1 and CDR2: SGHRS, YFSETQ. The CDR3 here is CASSLEQGSTDTQYF. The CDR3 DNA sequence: TGCGCCAGCAGCTTAGAGCAGGGCAGCACAGATACGCAGTATTTT.

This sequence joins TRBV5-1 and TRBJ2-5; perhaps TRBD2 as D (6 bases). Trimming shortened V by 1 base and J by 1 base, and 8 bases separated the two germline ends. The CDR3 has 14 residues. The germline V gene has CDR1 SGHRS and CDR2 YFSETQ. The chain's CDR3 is CASSLMGGQETQYF. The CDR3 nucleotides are TGCGCCAGCAGCTTGATGGGGGGCCAAGAGACCCAGTACTTC.

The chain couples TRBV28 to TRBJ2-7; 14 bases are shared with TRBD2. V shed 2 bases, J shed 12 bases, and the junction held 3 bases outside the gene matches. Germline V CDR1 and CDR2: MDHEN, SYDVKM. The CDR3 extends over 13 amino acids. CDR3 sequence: CASSLGLAGGTYF. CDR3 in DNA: TGTGCCAGCAGTTTAGGACTAGCGGGAGGAACGTACTTC.

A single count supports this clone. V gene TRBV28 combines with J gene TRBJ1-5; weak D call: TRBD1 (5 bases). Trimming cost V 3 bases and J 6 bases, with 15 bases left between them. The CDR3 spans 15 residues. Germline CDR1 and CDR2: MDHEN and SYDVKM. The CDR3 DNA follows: TGTGCCAGCAGTTTGAGGGTCGGGGGAACTCAGCCCCAGCATTTT. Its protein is CASSLRVGGTQPQHF.

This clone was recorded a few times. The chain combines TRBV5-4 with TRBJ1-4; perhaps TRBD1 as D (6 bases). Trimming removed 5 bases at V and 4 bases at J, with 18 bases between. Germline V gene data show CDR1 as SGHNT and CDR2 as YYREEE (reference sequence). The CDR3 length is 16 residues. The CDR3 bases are TGTGCCAGCAGTGATAAAACAGGGACGTATAATGAAAAACTGTTTTTT. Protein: CASSDKTGTYNEKLFF.

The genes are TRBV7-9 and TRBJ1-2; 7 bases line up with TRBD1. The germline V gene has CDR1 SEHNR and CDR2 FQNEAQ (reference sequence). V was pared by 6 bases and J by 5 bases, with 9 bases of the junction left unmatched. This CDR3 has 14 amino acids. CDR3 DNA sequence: TGTGCCAGCAGTTCGGGACAGATTATTTATGGCTACACCTTC. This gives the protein CASSSGQIIYGYTF.

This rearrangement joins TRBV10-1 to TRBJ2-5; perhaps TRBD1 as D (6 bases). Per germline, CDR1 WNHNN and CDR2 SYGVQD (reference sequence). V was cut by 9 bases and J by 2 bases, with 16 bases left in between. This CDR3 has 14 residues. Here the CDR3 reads CASYIRTAQETQYF. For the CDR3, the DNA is TGCGCCAGTTACATTAGGACAGCTCAAGAGACCCAGTACTTC.

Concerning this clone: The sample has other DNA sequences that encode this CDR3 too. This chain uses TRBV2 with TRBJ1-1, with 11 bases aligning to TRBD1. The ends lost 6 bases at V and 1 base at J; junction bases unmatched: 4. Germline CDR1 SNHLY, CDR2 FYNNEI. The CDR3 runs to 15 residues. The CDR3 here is CASRAGQGGNTEAFF. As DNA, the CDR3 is TGTGCCAGCAGGGCGGGACAGGGGGGGAACACTGAAGCTTTCTTT.

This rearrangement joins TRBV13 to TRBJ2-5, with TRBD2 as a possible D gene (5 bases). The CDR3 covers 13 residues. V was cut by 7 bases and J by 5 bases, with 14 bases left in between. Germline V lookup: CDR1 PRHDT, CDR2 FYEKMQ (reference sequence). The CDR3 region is CASMRRPGETQYF. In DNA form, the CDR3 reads TGTGCCAGCATGCGGAGGCCAGGCGAGACCCAGTACTTC.

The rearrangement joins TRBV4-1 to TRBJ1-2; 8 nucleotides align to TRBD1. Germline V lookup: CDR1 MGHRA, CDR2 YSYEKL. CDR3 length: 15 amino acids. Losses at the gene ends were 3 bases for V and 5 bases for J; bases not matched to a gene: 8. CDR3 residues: CASSQEQGARYGYTF. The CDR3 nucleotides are TGCGCCAGCAGCCAGGAGCAGGGGGCAAGGTATGGCTACACCTTC.

CDR3 sequence (DNA): TGTGCCAGCAGTTACGACAGGACCACTGAAGCTTTCTTT. It encodes CASSYDRTTEAFF. V is TRBV6-6 and J is TRBJ1-1, with TRBD1 as a possible D gene (6 bases). Germline lookup yields CDR1 MNHNY and CDR2 SVGAGI (reference sequence). The CDR3 extends over 13 amino acids. The V end was cut by 2 bases, the J end by 4 bases, with 8 bases between.

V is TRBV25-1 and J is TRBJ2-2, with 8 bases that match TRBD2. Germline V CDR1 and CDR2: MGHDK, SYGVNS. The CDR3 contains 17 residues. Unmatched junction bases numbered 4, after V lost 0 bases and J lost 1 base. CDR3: CASSEYRLARNTGELFF. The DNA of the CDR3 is TGTGCCAGCAGTGAATATAGACTAGCGCGGAACACCGGGGAGCTGTTTTTT. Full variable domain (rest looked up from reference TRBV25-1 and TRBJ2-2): EADIYQTPRYLVIGTGKKITLECSQTMGHDKMYWYQQDPGMELHLIHYSYGVNSTEKGDLSSESTVSRIRTEHFPLTLESARPSHTSQYLCASSEYRLARNTGELFFGEGSRLTVL.

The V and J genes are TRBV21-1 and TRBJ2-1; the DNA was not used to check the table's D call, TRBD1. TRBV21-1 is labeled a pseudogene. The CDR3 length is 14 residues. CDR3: CASSWQNFYNEQFF. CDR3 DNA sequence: TGTGCCAGCAGTTGGCAGAATTTTTACAATGAGCAGTTCTTC.

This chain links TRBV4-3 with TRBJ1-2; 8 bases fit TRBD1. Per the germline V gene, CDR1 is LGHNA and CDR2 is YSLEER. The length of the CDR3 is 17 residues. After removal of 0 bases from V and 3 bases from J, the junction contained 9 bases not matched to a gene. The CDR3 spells CASSQEWRTGLYYGYTF. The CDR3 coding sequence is TGCGCCAGCAGCCAAGAATGGAGGACAGGGCTATACTATGGCTACACCTTC.

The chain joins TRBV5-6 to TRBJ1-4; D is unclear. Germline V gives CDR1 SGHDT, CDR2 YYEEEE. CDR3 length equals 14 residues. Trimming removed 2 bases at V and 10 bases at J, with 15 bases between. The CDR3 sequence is CASSLLEDSGKLFF. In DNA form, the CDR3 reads TGTGCCAGCAGCTTATTGGAGGACTCAGGAAAACTGTTTTTT.

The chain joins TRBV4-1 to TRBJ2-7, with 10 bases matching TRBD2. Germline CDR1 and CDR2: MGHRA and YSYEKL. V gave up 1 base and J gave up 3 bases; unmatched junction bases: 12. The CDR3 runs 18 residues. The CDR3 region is CASSQGPSGTSADYEQYF. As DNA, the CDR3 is TGCGCCAGCAGCCAAGGGCCTTCCGGGACTAGCGCCGACTACGAGCAGTACTTC.

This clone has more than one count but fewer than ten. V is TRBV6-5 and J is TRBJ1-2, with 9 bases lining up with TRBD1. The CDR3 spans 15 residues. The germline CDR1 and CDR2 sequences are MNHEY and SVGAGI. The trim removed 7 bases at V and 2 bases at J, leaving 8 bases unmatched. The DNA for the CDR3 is TGTGCCAGCACCCCGGGACAGGGATCAAACTATGGCTACACCTTC. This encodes CASTPGQGSNYGYTF.

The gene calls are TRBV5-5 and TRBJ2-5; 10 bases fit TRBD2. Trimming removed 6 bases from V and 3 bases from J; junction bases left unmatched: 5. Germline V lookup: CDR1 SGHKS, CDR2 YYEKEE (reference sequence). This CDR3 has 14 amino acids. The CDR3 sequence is CASKRGLAEETQYF. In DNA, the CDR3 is TGTGCCAGCAAACGAGGACTAGCGGAAGAGACCCAGTACTTC.